This passage covers 25 T cell receptor beta chains from one sample sequenced in a study of T-cell memory formation after mild COVID-19. MiXCR, run by TCRdb on the 5' RACE reads, gives a single entry per CDR3 protein. Of about 350,000 distinct CDR3 sequences listed, approximately 22% were seen once; the top ten hold 21%. The sequencing input was PBMCs or a T cell subset sorted from them (not recorded which). The receptors were sampled from a young man who had mild COVID-19 (a few samples of this study predate the infection). Cell type and time point are not known.

This clonotype was found many times. The chain is built from TRBV20-1 and TRBJ2-7; unclear D gene. Germline V gene lookup returns CDR1 DFQATT and CDR2 SNEGSKA (reference sequence). CDR3 length: 14 residues. The V end lost 3 bases, the J end lost 3 bases, and 15 bases lay between the germline ends. The CDR3 DNA sequence: TGCAGTGCTAGGTTGAGCGTCACCCGCTACGAGCAGTACTTC. This codes for CSARLSVTRYEQYF.

This clonotype was recorded at least ten times. The rearrangement links TRBV2 to TRBJ1-1, with D possibly being TRBD1 (5 bases). Trimming stripped 8 bases from V and 5 bases from J, with 18 bases between. This CDR3 comprises 14 residues. Germline loops: CDR1 SNHLY, CDR2 FYNNEI. CDR3 amino acids: CASATGPSGTEAFF. The CDR3 DNA reads as TGTGCCAGCGCCACAGGCCCCTCGGGAACTGAAGCTTTCTTT.

This rearrangement joins TRBV28 to TRBJ2-7, with D hard to call. The CDR3 consists of 13 residues. Trimming stripped 6 bases from V and 0 bases from J, with 9 bases between. CDR1 and CDR2 (germline): MDHEN, SYDVKM. The CDR3 reads CASSLESSYEQYV. CDR3 DNA: TGTGCCAGCAGCTTGGAGAGCTCCTACGAGCAGTACGTC.

There are a few counts of this clonotype. V and J are TRBV7-8 and TRBJ2-6; D is undetermined. This CDR3 region has 16 residues. Trimming left V 1 base short and J 3 bases short, with 10 bases between. From germline, CDR1 is SGHVS and CDR2 FQNEAQ. CDR3 protein: CASSLDTMGGANVLTF. The CDR3 nucleotides read TGTGCCAGCAGCTTAGACACGATGGGTGGGGCCAACGTCCTGACTTTC.

The V call is TRBV4-2, the J call TRBJ1-1; D possibly corresponds to TRBD1 (5 bases). This CDR3 has 19 residues. V lost 0 bases to trimming and J lost 0 bases, with 20 bases between them. Germline V CDR1 and CDR2: LGHNA, YNFKEQ. Here the CDR3 reads CASSQEGFLGVGLNTEAFF. The CDR3 coding sequence is TGTGCCAGCAGCCAAGAGGGATTTTTGGGGGTTGGTTTGAACACTGAAGCTTTCTTT.

This clonotype was counted between two and nine times. V usage is TRBV7-7 and J usage is TRBJ2-3; TRBD1 agrees at 12 bases. Germline CDR1 and CDR2: SSHAT and FNYEAQ (reference sequence). The CDR3 consists of 17 residues. The V gene end was trimmed by 2 bases and the J gene end by 4 bases; junction bases not matched to a gene: 7. For the CDR3, the DNA is TGTGCCAGCAGCTTAATAGCGGGACAGGGGGCCTCAGATACGCAGTATTTT. Its translation is CASSLIAGQGASDTQYF.

This clonotype was detected only a few times. The V call is TRBV12-3 or TRBV12-4, the J call TRBJ1-2; TRBD1 is a possible D gene (6 bases). The CDR3 is 13 residues long. Trimming pared 7 bases from V and 6 bases from J, leaving 15 bases between. The CDR3: CASTGVGANGYTF. The DNA of the CDR3 is TGTGCCAGCACCGGAGTGGGGGCGAATGGCTACACCTTC.

This clonotype was seen only a few times. The chain employs TRBV20-1 and TRBJ2-5; the D gene could be TRBD1 or TRBD2 (5 bases each). Germline V gene sequence: CDR1 DFQATT, CDR2 SNEGSKA (reference sequence). The germline V and J ends were trimmed by 6 bases and 3 bases, with 14 bases remaining between them. The CDR3 has 13 amino acids. In nucleotides, the CDR3 is TGCAGTGCGGGGGATGGGGGAAAAGAGACCCAGTACTTC. Protein product: CSAGDGGKETQYF.

The chain combines TRBV7-2 with TRBJ1-1; D is uncertain. The CDR3 is made up of 13 amino acids. Germline V gene sequence: CDR1 SGHTA, CDR2 FQGNSA. With 5 bases removed from V and 0 bases from J, the gap between germline ends came to 7 bases. This CDR3 reads CASSTRMNTEAFF. As DNA, the CDR3 is TGTGCCAGCAGCACTCGGATGAACACTGAAGCTTTCTTT.

This clonotype was detected only a few times. The genes are TRBV7-9 and TRBJ1-6; no clear D. CDR1 and CDR2 (germline): SEHNR, FQNEAQ (reference sequence). Trimming shortened V by 5 bases and J by 8 bases, and 13 bases separated the two germline ends. CDR3 length: 14 residues. Here the CDR3 DNA reads TGTGCCAGCAGCCATAGGGCGGCCGATTCACCCCTCCACTTT. This sequence encodes CASSHRAADSPLHF.

The CDR3 nucleotides read TGTGCCAGCAGAGGGGCCTCCTACAATGAGCAGTTCTTC. It translates to CASRGASYNEQFF. The gene calls are TRBV25-1 and TRBJ2-1, with D possibly TRBD1 on 5 matching bases. Per the germline V gene, CDR1 is MGHDK and CDR2 is SYGVNS. V shed 6 bases and J shed 0 bases, with 6 bases lying between them. This CDR3 comprises 13 residues.

This clonotype was seen more than once but under ten times. V and J are TRBV5-1 and TRBJ2-3; D possibly matches TRBD1 or TRBD2 (5 bases each). V lost 4 bases, J lost 2 bases, and 11 bases lay in between. The CDR3 sequence is 14 residues long. Germline CDR1 is SGHRS and CDR2 is YFSETQ. CDR3 nucleotides: TGCGCCAGCAGCCGGGGACCTACCACAGATACGCAGTATTTT. This translates into CASSRGPTTDTQYF.

This clonotype has only a few counts. The chain joins TRBV12-3 or TRBV12-4 to TRBJ1-1; D perhaps matches TRBD1 (6 bases). V gave up 5 bases and J gave up 11 bases, with 21 bases separating them. The CDR3 has 14 residues. The CDR3 coding sequence is TGTGCCAGCAGTCCGAACCCTGGACAGATCGTCGCTTTCTTT. Translation gives CASSPNPGQIVAFF.

This clonotype was detected only a few times. The chain combines TRBV4-3 with TRBJ2-1; TRBD1 is a possible D gene (5 bases). Germline lookup yields CDR1 LGHNA and CDR2 YSLEER. The V and J ends lost 0 bases and 9 bases respectively, with 9 bases between them. The CDR3 runs 13 residues. The CDR3: CASSQDRGGEQFF. The CDR3 nucleotides are TGCGCCAGCAGCCAAGATAGGGGTGGTGAGCAGTTCTTC.

This chain uses TRBV7-3 with TRBJ1-2, with D maybe TRBD1 (6 bases). The V end lost 4 bases, the J end lost 8 bases, and 14 bases lay between the germline ends. In germline, CDR1 is SGHTA, CDR2 FQGTGA. The CDR3 is made up of 13 amino acids. The CDR3 is CASSSGQLIGYTF. The CDR3 nucleotides read TGTGCCAGCAGCTCCGGACAGTTAATCGGCTACACCTTC.

The rearrangement uses TRBV30 and TRBJ1-2; D is undetermined. This CDR3 contains 8 residues. Germline CDR1 GTSNPN, CDR2 SVGIG (reference sequence). DNA for the CDR3: TGTGCGACGTGGGGCTACACCTTC. Translation gives CATWGYTF.

The chain is built from TRBV7-9 and TRBJ1-5; no reliable D call. CDR3 length: 13 residues. Trimming took off 4 bases at V and 16 bases at J, with 20 bases between the two ends. Germline values: CDR1 SEHNR, CDR2 FQNEAQ (reference sequence). In DNA, the CDR3 is TGTGCCAGCAGCTCCATCCGGGGAGGCGTAGTACATTTT. Residues: CASSSIRGGVVHF.

The rearrangement links TRBV6-5 to TRBJ1-1; no firm D call. Germline loops: CDR1 MNHEY, CDR2 SVGAGI. The CDR3 is 15 residues long. V was trimmed by 0 bases and J by 1 base, leaving 9 bases between them. The CDR3 here is CASSYSIAGNTEAFF. CDR3 nucleotide sequence: TGTGCCAGCAGTTACTCGATCGCCGGGAACACTGAAGCTTTCTTT.

The CDR3 DNA follows: TGTGCCAGCAGCTCACGAGGCGGCTATGGCTACACCTTC. Encoded protein: CASSSRGGYGYTF. This chain uses TRBV7-2 with TRBJ1-2; D gene unclear. The length of the CDR3 is 13 residues. V lost 4 bases to trimming and J lost 4 bases, with 10 bases between them. From germline, CDR1 is SGHTA and CDR2 FQGNSA.

The chain's CDR3 is CSVVYRGGQETQYF. DNA of the CDR3: TGCAGCGTTGTATACAGGGGAGGGCAGGAGACCCAGTACTTC. This chain joins TRBV29-1 and TRBJ2-5; either TRBD1 or TRBD2 may supply D (7 bases each). The CDR3 is 14 amino acids. The germline V gene encodes CDR1 SQVTM and CDR2 ANQGSEA. Trimming shortened V by 4 bases and J by 5 bases, and 17 bases separated the two germline ends. The full variable domain, its missing parts supplied by reference TRBV29-1 and TRBJ2-5, is SAVISQKPSRDICQRGTSLTIQCQVDSQVTMMFWYRQQPGQSLTLIATANQGSEATYESGFVIDKFPISRPNLTFSTLTVSNMSPEDSSIYLCSVVYRGGQETQYFGPGTRLLVL.

The J gene is TRBJ2-7, the V gene TRBV14; maybe TRBD2 (5 bases). CDR1 and CDR2 from the germline V gene are SGHDN and FVKESK. The V gene lost 4 bases and the J gene lost 6 bases, with 19 bases spanning the gap. The CDR3 consists of 15 residues. CDR3 in DNA: TGTGCCAGCAGCCCTCGGGCCTACCGCCGGGGCGAGCAGTACGTC. It specifies CASSPRAYRRGEQYV.

This clonotype came up a few times. The V gene is TRBV5-1, the J gene TRBJ2-1, with TRBD1 identical over 8 bases. V shed 4 bases and J 6 bases; nucleotides not matched to a gene: 9. Germline CDR1 is SGHRS and CDR2 is YFSETQ. This CDR3 spans 15 amino acids. This chain's CDR3 is CASSIGTGVSNEQFF. In DNA, the CDR3 is TGCGCCAGCAGCATAGGGACAGGCGTCAGCAATGAGCAGTTCTTC. The variable domain in full, with the rest retrieved from reference TRBV5-1 and TRBJ2-1, is KAGVTQTPRYLIKTRGQQVTLSCSPISGHRSVSWYQQTPGQGLQFLFEYFSETQRNKGNFPGRFSGRQFSNSRSEMNVSTLELGDSALYLCASSIGTGVSNEQFFGPGTRLTVL.

This chain connects TRBV2 to TRBJ1-1; D may be TRBD1 (5 bases). This CDR3 comprises 13 residues. Germline CDR1 SNHLY, CDR2 FYNNEI. V gave up 4 bases and J gave up 4 bases, with 10 bases separating them. The CDR3 sequence is CASSGERGTEAFF. The CDR3 DNA sequence: TGTGCCAGCAGTGGGGAGAGGGGCACTGAAGCTTTCTTT.

The chain joins TRBV7-2 to TRBJ2-5; a possible D gene is TRBD1 (6 bases). The germline V gene has CDR1 SGHTA and CDR2 FQGNSA. The V and J ends lost 5 bases and 7 bases respectively, with 23 bases between them. This CDR3 has 16 residues. The chain's CDR3 is CASSEFWGVGAGTQYF. The DNA of the CDR3 is TGTGCCAGCAGCGAATTCTGGGGCGTGGGGGCCGGGACCCAGTACTTC.

This clonotype has a handful of counts. The rearrangement links TRBV11-2 to TRBJ2-1; 8 bases fit TRBD2. V was clipped by 5 bases and J by 8 bases; unmatched bases: 5. CDR1 is SGHAT and CDR2 is FQNNGV in the germline V gene. The CDR3 loop spans 13 amino acids. CDR3 protein: CASSGASGHEQFF. CDR3 coding DNA: TGTGCCAGCAGCGGCGCTAGCGGGCATGAGCAGTTCTTC.